Listed below are T cell receptor beta chains from one sample, sequenced in a study of shared clonotypes between healthy human individuals. Sequenced by immunoSEQ multiplex PCR; TCRdb stores in-frame clones only, minus some. Among about 580,000 clones listed, about 98% were seen once. Sequenced: naive CD8+ T cells sorted from blood. These receptors were obtained from a man aged 25-45 years in good health. Both conserved end residues are part of each CDR3. Fields, in order: V gene, CDR3 length, clone size, D gene, J gene, CDR3 protein, CDR3 DNA. The D gene is left open where the match is weak. The listing skips clone size in some rows; elsewhere it reads once, few, many or a size class.

TRBV28,12,NA,NA,TRBJ2-1,CASSLGFDEQFF,TGTGCCAGCAGTCTGGGATTCGATGAGCAGTTCTTC
TRBV7-3,16,NA,NA,TRBJ2-3,CASSQITGYRADTQYF,TGTGCCAGCAGCCAAATCACAGGGTACCGGGCAGATACGCAGTATTTT
TRBV27,16,NA,NA,TRBJ2-2,CASSSIPRRNTGELFF,TGTGCCAGCAGTTCCATCCCAAGACGGAACACCGGGGAGCTGTTTTTT
TRBV27,12,NA,NA,TRBJ2-7,CASSLSGYEQYF,TGTGCCAGCAGTTTATCTGGCTACGAGCAGTACTTC
TRBV5-6,14,once,TRBD2,TRBJ2-7,CASSSPGRAYEQYF,TGTGCCAGCAGCTCCCCCGGGAGGGCCTACGAGCAGTACTTC
TRBV18,15,NA,TRBD2,TRBJ2-3,CASSPRTSGAQSQYF,TGTGCCAGCTCACCTAGGACTAGCGGGGCCCAGTCGCAGTATTTT
TRBV11-2,13,NA,NA,TRBJ2-7,CASSLGPAYEQYF,TGTGCCAGCAGCTTAGGCCCAGCCTACGAGCAGTACTTC
TRBV19,13,NA,NA,TRBJ1-1,CASSSFGVPEAFF,TGTGCCAGTAGTTCTTTTGGGGTACCTGAAGCTTTCTTT
TRBV11-2,17,NA,NA,TRBJ2-1,CASSEKTFQGPYNEQFF,TGTGCCAGCAGTGAAAAAACCTTTCAGGGGCCCTACAATGAGCAGTTCTTC
TRBV5-6,14,NA,NA,TRBJ2-7,CASSLIGPDYEQYF,TGTGCCAGCAGCTTGATCGGCCCTGACTACGAGCAGTACTTC
TRBV7-9,13,NA,NA,TRBJ2-7,CASSSTLLDEQYF,TGTGCCAGCAGCTCGACGCTCCTAGACGAGCAGTACTTC
TRBV10-3,12,NA,NA,TRBJ1-1,CATGRANTKAFF,TGTGCCACCGGGAGGGCGAACACTAAAGCTTTCTTT
TRBV6-5,16,NA,TRBD2,TRBJ2-2,CASSYSGLAVTGELFF,TGTGCCAGCAGTTACTCGGGACTAGCGGTCACCGGGGAGCTGTTTTTT
TRBV27,20,NA,TRBD2,TRBJ2-7,CASSPTPFASGTSGGYEQYF,TGTGCCAGCAGTCCGACCCCTTTCGCCTCCGGGACTAGCGGGGGCTACGAGCAGTACTTC
TRBV6-5,15,once,NA,TRBJ2-3,CASSYYASTTDTQYF,TGTGCCAGCAGTTACTATGCCAGCACCACAGATACGCAGTATTTT
TRBV27,13,NA,NA,TRBJ2-7,CASSSGLMDEQYF,TGTGCCAGCAGTTCTGGGTTGATGGACGAGCAGTACTTC
TRBV5-8,16,NA,NA,TRBJ2-7,CASSTEGGNSPYEQYF,TGTGCCAGCAGCACCGAGGGGGGGAATTCCCCATACGAGCAGTACTTC
TRBV2,12,NA,TRBD1,TRBJ1-5,CASATGSQPQHF,TGTGCCAGCGCGACAGGGTCCCAGCCCCAGCATTTT
TRBV11-3,13,NA,NA,TRBJ2-1,CASSPQGRNEQFF,TGTGCCAGCAGCCCTCAGGGTCGCAATGAGCAGTTCTTC
TRBV4-1,16,NA,NA,TRBJ2-1,CASSPRDPSSYNEQFF,TGCGCCAGCAGCCCCCGGGATCCTAGCTCCTACAATGAGCAGTTCTTC
TRBV23-1,16,NA,TRBD1,TRBJ2-5,CASSHPGTGGGETQYF,TGCGCCAGCAGTCATCCTGGGACAGGGGGCGGTGAGACCCAGTACTTC
TRBV4-1,18,NA,TRBD2,TRBJ2-1,CASSQGLAGPSSYNEQFF,TGCGCCAGCAGCCAGGGACTAGCGGGGCCCAGCTCCTACAATGAGCAGTTCTTC
TRBV9,14,NA,NA,TRBJ2-1,CASSVDGGYNEQFF,TGTGCCAGCAGCGTAGATGGCGGCTACAATGAGCAGTTCTTC
TRBV4-1,14,NA,TRBD1,TRBJ1-2,CASSQGTGNYGYTF,TGCGCCAGCAGCCAAGGGACAGGGAACTATGGCTACACCTTC
TRBV6-6,12,NA,NA,TRBJ1-4,CASESGNEKLFF,TGTGCCAGCGAATCGGGGAATGAAAAACTGTTTTTT
TRBV5-5,14,NA,NA,TRBJ1-2,CASSLAGRDYGYTF,TGTGCCAGCAGCTTGGCAGGTAGAGATTATGGCTACACCTTC
TRBV2,15,NA,NA,TRBJ1-4,CASKRAVGTREKLFF,TGTGCCAGCAAGCGGGCGGTTGGGACTAGGGAAAAACTGTTTTTT
TRBV6-5,15,NA,NA,TRBJ1-2,CASSYSMEFGYGYTF,TGTGCCAGCAGTTATTCGATGGAGTTTGGCTATGGCTACACCTTC
TRBV20-1,11,NA,NA,TRBJ2-7,CSARPRYEQYF,TGCAGTGCTAGACCCCGCTACGAGCAGTACTTC
TRBV7-9,16,once,NA,TRBJ2-2,CASSPRGGPNTGELFF,TGTGCCAGCAGCCCCCGTGGGGGTCCAAACACCGGGGAGCTGTTTTTT
TRBV5-1,15,NA,TRBD2,TRBJ2-7,CASNQGRSGTYEQYF,TGCGCCAGCAATCAAGGGAGGAGCGGGACCTACGAGCAGTACTTC
TRBV7-3,17,NA,TRBD1,TRBJ2-2,CASSLFLTGANTGELFF,TGTGCCAGCAGCTTATTCTTGACAGGGGCGAACACCGGGGAGCTGTTTTTT
TRBV18,15,NA,TRBD1,TRBJ2-1,CASSPQGQGNNEQFF,TGTGCCAGCTCACCGCAGGGACAGGGAAACAATGAGCAGTTCTTC
TRBV4-1,11,NA,NA,TRBJ2-1,CASSTPGSQFF,TGCGCCAGCAGCACACCCGGGAGCCAGTTCTTC
TRBV6-6,13,NA,NA,TRBJ2-1,CASSYVGYNEQFF,TGTGCCAGCAGTTACGTGGGGTACAATGAGCAGTTCTTC
TRBV25-1,11,NA,NA,TRBJ2-1,CATELTAGQFF,TGTGCCACCGAGCTGACAGCAGGGCAGTTCTTC
TRBV27,14,NA,NA,TRBJ1-5,CASKGGLSNQPQHF,TGTGCCAGCAAGGGGGGGTTATCCAATCAGCCCCAGCATTTT